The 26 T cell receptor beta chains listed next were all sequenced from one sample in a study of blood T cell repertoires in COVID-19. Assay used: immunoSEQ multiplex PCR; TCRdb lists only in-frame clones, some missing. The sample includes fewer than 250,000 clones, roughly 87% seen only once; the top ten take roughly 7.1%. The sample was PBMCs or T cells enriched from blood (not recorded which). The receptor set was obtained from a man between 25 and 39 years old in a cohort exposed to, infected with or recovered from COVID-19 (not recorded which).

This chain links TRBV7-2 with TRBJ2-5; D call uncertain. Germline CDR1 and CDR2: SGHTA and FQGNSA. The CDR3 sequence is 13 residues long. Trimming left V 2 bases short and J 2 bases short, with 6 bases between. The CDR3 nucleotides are TGTGCCAGCAGCTTAAGCAGGCAAGAGACCCAGTACTTC. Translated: CASSLSRQETQYF.

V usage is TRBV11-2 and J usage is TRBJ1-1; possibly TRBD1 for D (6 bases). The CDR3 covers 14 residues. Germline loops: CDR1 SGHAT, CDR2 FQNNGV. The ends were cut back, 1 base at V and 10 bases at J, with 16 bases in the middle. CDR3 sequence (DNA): TGTGCCAGCAGCTTAGGAGTAGGGGGTCCAGGAGCTTTCTTT. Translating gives CASSLGVGGPGAFF.

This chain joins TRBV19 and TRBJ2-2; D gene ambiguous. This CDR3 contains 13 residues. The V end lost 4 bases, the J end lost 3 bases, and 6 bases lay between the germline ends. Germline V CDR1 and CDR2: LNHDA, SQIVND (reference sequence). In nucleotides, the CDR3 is TGTGCCAGTAGTACAGGATACACCGGGGAGCTGTTTTTT. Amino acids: CASSTGYTGELFF.

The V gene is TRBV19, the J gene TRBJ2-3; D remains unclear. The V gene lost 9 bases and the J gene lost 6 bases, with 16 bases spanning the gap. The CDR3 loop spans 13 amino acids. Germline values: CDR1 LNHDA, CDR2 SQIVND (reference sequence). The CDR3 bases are TGTGCCAGCTCTAGACCCGGTATCGATACGCAGTATTTT. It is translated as CASSRPGIDTQYF.

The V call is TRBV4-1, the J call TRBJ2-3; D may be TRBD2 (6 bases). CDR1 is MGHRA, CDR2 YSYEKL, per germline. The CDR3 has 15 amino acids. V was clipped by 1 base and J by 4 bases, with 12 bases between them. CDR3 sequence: CASSQGRIAADTQYF. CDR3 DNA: TGCGCCAGCAGCCAAGGAAGGATAGCGGCAGATACGCAGTATTTT.

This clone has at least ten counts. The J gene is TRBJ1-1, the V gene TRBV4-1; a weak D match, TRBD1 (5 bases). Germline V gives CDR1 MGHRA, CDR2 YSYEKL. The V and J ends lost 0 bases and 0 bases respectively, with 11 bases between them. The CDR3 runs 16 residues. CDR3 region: CASSQEGRPVNTEAFF. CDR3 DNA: TGCGCCAGCAGCCAAGAGGGGCGGCCCGTGAACACTGAAGCTTTCTTT.

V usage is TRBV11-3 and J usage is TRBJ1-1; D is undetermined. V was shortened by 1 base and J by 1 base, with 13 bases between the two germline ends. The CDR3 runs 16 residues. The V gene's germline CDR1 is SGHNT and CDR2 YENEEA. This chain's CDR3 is CASSLGGKGRNTEAFF. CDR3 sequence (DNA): TGTGCCAGCAGCTTAGGTGGTAAAGGGAGGAACACTGAAGCTTTCTTT.

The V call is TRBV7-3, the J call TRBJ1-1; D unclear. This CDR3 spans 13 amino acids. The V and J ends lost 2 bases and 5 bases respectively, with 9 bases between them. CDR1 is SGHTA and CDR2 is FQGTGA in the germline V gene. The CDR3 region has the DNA TGTGCCAGCAGCTTAGCGGGGTGGACTGAAGCTTTCTTT. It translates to CASSLAGWTEAFF.

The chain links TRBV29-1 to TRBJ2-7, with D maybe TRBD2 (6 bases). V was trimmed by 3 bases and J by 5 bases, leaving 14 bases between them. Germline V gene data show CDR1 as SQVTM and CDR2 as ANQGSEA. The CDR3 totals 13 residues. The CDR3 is CSVERGTNHEQYF. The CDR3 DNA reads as TGCAGCGTTGAGCGCGGGACCAACCACGAGCAGTACTTC.

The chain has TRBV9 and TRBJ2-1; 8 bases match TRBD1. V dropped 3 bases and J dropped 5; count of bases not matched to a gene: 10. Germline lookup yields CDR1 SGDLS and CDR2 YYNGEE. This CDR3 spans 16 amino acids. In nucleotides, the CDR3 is TGTGCCAGCAGCGAATTCCCAGGGGGCAGCAACAATGAGCAGTTCTTC. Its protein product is CASSEFPGGSNNEQFF.

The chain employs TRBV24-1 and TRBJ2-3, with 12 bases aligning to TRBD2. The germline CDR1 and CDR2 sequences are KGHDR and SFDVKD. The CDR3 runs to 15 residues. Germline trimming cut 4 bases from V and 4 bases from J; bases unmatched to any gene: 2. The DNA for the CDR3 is TGTGCCACCAGTGAGCTAGCGGGAGGGTCAGATACGCAGTATTTT. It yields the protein CATSELAGGSDTQYF.

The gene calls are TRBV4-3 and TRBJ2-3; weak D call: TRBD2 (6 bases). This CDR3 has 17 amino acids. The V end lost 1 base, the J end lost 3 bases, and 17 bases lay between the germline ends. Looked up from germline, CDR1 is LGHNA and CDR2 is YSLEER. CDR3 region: CASSQVVTGEGTDTQYF. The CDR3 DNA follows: TGCGCCAGCAGCCAAGTAGTGACGGGAGAAGGGACAGATACGCAGTATTTT.

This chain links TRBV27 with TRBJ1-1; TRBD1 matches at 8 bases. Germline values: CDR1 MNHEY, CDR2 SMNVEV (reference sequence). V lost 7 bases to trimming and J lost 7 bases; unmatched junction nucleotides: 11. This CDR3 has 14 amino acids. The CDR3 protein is CASNQFTGGGEAFF. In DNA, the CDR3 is TGTGCCAGCAACCAATTCACAGGGGGGGGTGAAGCTTTCTTT.

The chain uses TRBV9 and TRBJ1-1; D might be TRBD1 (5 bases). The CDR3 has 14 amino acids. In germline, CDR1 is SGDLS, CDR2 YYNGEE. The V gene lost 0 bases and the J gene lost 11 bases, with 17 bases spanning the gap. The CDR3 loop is CASSVVEEGWRAFF. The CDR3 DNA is TGTGCCAGCAGCGTAGTAGAGGAGGGGTGGCGGGCTTTCTTT.

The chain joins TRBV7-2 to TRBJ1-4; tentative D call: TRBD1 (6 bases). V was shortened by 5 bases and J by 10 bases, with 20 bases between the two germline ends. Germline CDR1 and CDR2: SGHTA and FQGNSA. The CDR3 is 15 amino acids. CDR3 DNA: TGTGCCAGCAGCCCCGGGCAGACAGGACTGGGAAAACTGTTTTTT. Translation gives CASSPGQTGLGKLFF.

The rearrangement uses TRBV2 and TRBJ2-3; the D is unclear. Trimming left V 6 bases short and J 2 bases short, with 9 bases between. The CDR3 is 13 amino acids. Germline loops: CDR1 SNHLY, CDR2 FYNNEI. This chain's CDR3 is CASSPEFTDTQYF. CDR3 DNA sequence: TGTGCCAGCAGCCCAGAATTCACAGATACGCAGTATTTT.

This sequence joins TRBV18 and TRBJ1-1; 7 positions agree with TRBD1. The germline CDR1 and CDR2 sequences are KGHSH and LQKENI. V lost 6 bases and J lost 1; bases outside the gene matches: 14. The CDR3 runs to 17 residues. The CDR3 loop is CASSSSQGVSRNTEAFF. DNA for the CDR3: TGTGCCAGCTCTTCCAGCCAGGGGGTTAGCCGGAACACTGAAGCTTTCTTT.

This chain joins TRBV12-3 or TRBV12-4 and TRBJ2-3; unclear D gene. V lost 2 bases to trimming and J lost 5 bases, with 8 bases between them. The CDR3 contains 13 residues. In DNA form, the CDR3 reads TGTGCCAGCAGTTTACTACGAGGAGATACGCAGTATTTT. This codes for CASSLLRGDTQYF.

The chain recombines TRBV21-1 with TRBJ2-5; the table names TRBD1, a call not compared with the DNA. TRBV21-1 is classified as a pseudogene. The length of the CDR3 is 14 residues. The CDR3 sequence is CASRGQDRQETQYF. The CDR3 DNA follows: TGTGCCAGCAGAGGACAGGACCGACAAGAGACCCAGTACTTC.

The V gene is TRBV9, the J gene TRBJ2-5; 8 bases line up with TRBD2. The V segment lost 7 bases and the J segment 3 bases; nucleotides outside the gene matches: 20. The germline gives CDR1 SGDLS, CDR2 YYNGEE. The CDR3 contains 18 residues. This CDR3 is CASDNNVDPQREKETQYF. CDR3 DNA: TGTGCCAGCGATAACAACGTCGACCCTCAGCGGGAGAAAGAGACCCAGTACTTC.

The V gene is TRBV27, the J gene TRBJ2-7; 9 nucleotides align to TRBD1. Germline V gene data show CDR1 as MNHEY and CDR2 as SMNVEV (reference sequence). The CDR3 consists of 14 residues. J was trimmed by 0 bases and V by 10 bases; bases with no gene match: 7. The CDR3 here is CATSQGAGSYEQYF. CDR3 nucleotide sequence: TGTGCCACTTCACAGGGGGCCGGCTCCTACGAGCAGTACTTC.

The CDR3 DNA reads as TGCGCCAGCAGCCAAGGTCCAACAGGGGACCAGCCCCAGCATTTT. Its protein product is CASSQGPTGDQPQHF. This sequence joins TRBV4-3 and TRBJ1-5; 7 bases map to TRBD1. Germline V gene data show CDR1 as LGHNA and CDR2 as YSLEER. This CDR3 is 15 amino acids long. With V trimmed by 1 base and J by 7 bases, 7 bases remained unmatched.

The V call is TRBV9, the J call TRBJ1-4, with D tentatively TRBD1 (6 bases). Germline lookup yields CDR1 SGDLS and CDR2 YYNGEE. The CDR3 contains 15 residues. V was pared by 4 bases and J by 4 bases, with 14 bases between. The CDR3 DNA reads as TGTGCCAGCAGCCCAGGGGACACGAATAATGAAAAACTGTTTTTT. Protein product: CASSPGDTNNEKLFF.

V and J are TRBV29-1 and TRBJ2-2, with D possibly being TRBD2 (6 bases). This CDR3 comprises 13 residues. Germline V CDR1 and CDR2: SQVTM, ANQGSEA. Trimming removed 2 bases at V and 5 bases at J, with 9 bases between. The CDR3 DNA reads TGCAGCGTTGAATATCGGGGGACCGGGGAGCTGTTTTTT. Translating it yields CSVEYRGTGELFF.

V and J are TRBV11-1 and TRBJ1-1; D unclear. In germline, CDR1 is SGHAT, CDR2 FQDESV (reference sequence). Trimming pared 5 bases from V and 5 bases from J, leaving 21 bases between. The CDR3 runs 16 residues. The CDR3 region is CASSRLGVSGGTEAFF. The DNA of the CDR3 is TGTGCCAGCAGCCGACTAGGTGTGTCGGGCGGAACTGAAGCTTTCTTT. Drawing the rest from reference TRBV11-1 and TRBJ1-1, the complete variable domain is EAEVAQSPRYKITEKSQAVAFWCDPISGHATLYWYRQILGQGPELLVQFQDESVVDDSQLPKDRFSAERLKGVDSTLKIQPAELGDSAMYLCASSRLGVSGGTEAFFGQGTRLTVV.

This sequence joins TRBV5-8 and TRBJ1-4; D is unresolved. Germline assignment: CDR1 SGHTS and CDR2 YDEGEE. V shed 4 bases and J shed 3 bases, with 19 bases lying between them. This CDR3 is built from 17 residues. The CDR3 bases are TGTGCCAGCAGCCCTCTTAACACGGGTTGGGCTAATGAAAAACTGTTTTTT. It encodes CASSPLNTGWANEKLFF.